This TCR beta chain was identified during a study of cytomegalovirus exposure and HLA in healthy donors. Study-wide results and limits: The study dropped some indistinguishable V segments, TRBV6-2 and TRBV6-3 among them.

Trimming left V 2 bases short and J 2 bases short, with 13 bases between. This CDR3 has 16 residues. The germline V gene has CDR1 LNHDA and CDR2 SQIVND (reference sequence). Comments on this clone: What it recognizes is unknown.

The PCR contained 60 Vbeta and 13 Jbeta primers. Some clones are missing from TCRdb's copy, which holds only in-frame ones; the method was immunoSEQ multiplex PCR. The data show around 230,000 clones, more than 70% seen once. The clonotype comes from a boy younger than 18 in good health and CMV-seronegative. The sequenced sample was PBMCs. The rearrangement joins TRBV19 to TRBJ1-5; a weak D match, TRBD1 (5 bases). CDR3 loop: CASSILGTYGNQPQHF. CDR3 coding DNA: TGTGCCAGTAGTATACTGGGGACTTACGGCAATCAGCCCCAGCATTTT.